These 17 T cell receptor beta chains originate from one sample sequenced in a study of blood T cells in healthy people across ages. PCR was performed a second time for roughly 7 to 11 cycles using a sample-barcoded 5' primer and a J-beta primer mix. TCRdb called the 5' RACE reads again in MiXCR, with one record for every CDR3 protein. The profile shows more than 1.4 million distinct CDR3 sequences, 40% to 50% of them singletons. Source material: blood. The receptors were gathered from a woman under 30 in good health.

The chain recombines TRBV6-5 with TRBJ2-3, with TRBD2 matching over 8 bases. Trimming at V came to 0 bases and at J to 0 bases, leaving 14 bases not matched to a gene. The CDR3 covers 20 residues. Germline V gene lookup returns CDR1 MNHEY and CDR2 SVGAGI. The chain's CDR3 is CASSYSSGINPTRSTDTQYF. DNA for the CDR3: TGTGCCAGCAGTTACTCTAGCGGGATTAACCCTACTCGGAGCACAGATACGCAGTATTTT.

The table lists this clonotype with a few counts. J is TRBJ1-2 and V is TRBV10-3; no reliable D call. This CDR3 comprises 11 residues. The V gene's germline CDR1 is ENHRY and CDR2 SYGVKD. Trimming shortened V by 4 bases and J by 7 bases, and 7 bases separated the two germline ends. CDR3 sequence reads: CAISVGIGYTF. CDR3 in DNA: TGTGCCATCAGTGTTGGAATTGGCTACACCTTC.

This clonotype occurred once. This chain connects TRBV6-1 to TRBJ1-6; 11 bases are a match to TRBD1. V trimming: 6 bases; J trimming: 1 base; junction bases outside the gene matches: 8. Germline CDR1 is MNHNS and CDR2 is SASEGT. This CDR3 is built from 18 residues. In DNA, the CDR3 is TGTGCCAGCAGCCCCGGGACAGGGGGGAGGTCCTATAATTCACCCCTCCACTTT. Amino acids: CASSPGTGGRSYNSPLHF.

The rearrangement links TRBV7-6 to TRBJ1-2; 9 bases match TRBD1. This CDR3 is built from 15 residues. Germline V gene data show CDR1 as SGHVS and CDR2 as FNYEAQ. V gave up 5 bases and J gave up 6 bases; unmatched junction bases: 10. CDR3 bases: TGTGCCAGCAGCCTCGGTCCCGGGACAGGGAATGGCTACACCTTC. It codes for CASSLGPGTGNGYTF.

The genes are TRBV20-1 and TRBJ2-1; the D gene is possibly TRBD2 (6 bases). The CDR3 is 15 residues long. Germline loops: CDR1 DFQATT, CDR2 SNEGSKA (reference sequence). Deletions cut 0 bases from V and 3 bases from J, with 12 bases between. The DNA of the CDR3 is TGCAGTGCTAGAGATCGGGGGAGGATCTACAATGAGCAGTTCTTC. Its protein product is CSARDRGRIYNEQFF.

This clonotype has more than one count but fewer than ten. The chain is built from TRBV4-2 and TRBJ1-5; D ambiguous. CDR3 length: 13 residues. Germline V lookup: CDR1 LGHNA, CDR2 YNFKEQ. With 2 bases removed from V and 6 bases from J, the gap between germline ends came to 8 bases. The CDR3 bases are TGTGCCAGCAGCCAATCCTGGATTCAGCCCCAGCATTTT. Amino acids: CASSQSWIQPQHF.

V is TRBV6-6 and J is TRBJ1-2, with 7 positions matching TRBD1. This CDR3 comprises 15 residues. The junction had 7 bases not matched to a gene; V was cut back by 6 bases and J by 0 bases. In germline, CDR1 is MNHNY, CDR2 SVGAGI (reference sequence). CDR3 in amino acids: CASRLDGTANYGYTF. The CDR3 DNA sequence: TGTGCCAGCAGATTAGACGGGACAGCTAACTATGGCTACACCTTC.

The J gene is TRBJ2-7, the V gene TRBV28; 12 nucleotides align to TRBD1. The V gene's germline CDR1 is MDHEN and CDR2 SYDVKM. Trimming at V came to 10 bases and at J to 3 bases, leaving 10 bases not matched to a gene. This CDR3 has 15 amino acids. The CDR3: CATAEGQGAVYEQYF. The CDR3 nucleotides are TGTGCCACCGCAGAGGGACAGGGGGCGGTCTACGAGCAGTACTTC.

This clonotype was observed a handful of times. The chain carries TRBV12-3 or TRBV12-4 and TRBJ2-1; 11 bases are a match to TRBD2. V dropped 3 bases and J dropped 9; count of bases not matched to a gene: 10. This CDR3 region has 16 residues. The CDR3 sequence: CASSFVAGGLIVEQFF. The CDR3 DNA reads TGTGCCAGCAGTTTCGTAGCGGGGGGGCTTATCGTTGAGCAGTTCTTC.

V gene TRBV15 combines with J gene TRBJ2-2; tentatively, D is TRBD1 (6 bases). The V gene lost 3 bases and the J gene lost 4 bases, with 6 bases spanning the gap. This CDR3 is 13 amino acids long. Germline values: CDR1 LNHNV, CDR2 YYDKDF (reference sequence). The CDR3 region has the DNA TGTGCCACCAGCAGGGACAGCACCGGGGAGCTGTTTTTT. Translating it yields CATSRDSTGELFF.

The J gene is TRBJ1-1, the V gene TRBV2; unclear D gene. The CDR3 is made up of 13 amino acids. The V and J ends lost 5 bases and 1 base respectively, with 8 bases between them. CDR1 SNHLY and CDR2 FYNNEI come from the germline V gene. This CDR3 is CASSTEKNTEAFF. CDR3 in DNA: TGTGCCAGCAGTACAGAGAAGAACACTGAAGCTTTCTTT.

This clonotype has just a few counts. This rearrangement joins TRBV20-1 to TRBJ2-7, with D maybe TRBD2 (7 bases). The CDR3 contains 12 residues. Germline V gives CDR1 DFQATT, CDR2 SNEGSKA (reference sequence). Trimming left V 7 bases short and J 3 bases short, with 13 bases between. The CDR3 bases are TGCAGTGTTACAGGGAGGGTCTACGAGCAGTACTTC. Its translation: CSVTGRVYEQYF.

This chain links TRBV14 with TRBJ2-2, with a weak D call TRBD2 (7 bases). V was clipped by 0 bases and J by 4 bases, with 12 bases between them. The CDR3 runs 16 residues. CDR1 is SGHDN and CDR2 is FVKESK in the germline V gene. Written as DNA, the CDR3 is TGTGCCAGCAGCCAAGATCGGGGGGCGACCACCGGGGAGCTGTTTTTT. Encoded protein: CASSQDRGATTGELFF.

This clonotype has more than one count but fewer than ten. The gene calls are TRBV20-1 and TRBJ2-3, with 12 bases that match TRBD2. After removal of 3 bases from V and 2 bases from J, the junction contained 6 bases not matched to a gene. This CDR3 contains 16 residues. Per germline, CDR1 DFQATT and CDR2 SNEGSKA (reference sequence). CDR3 nucleotides: TGCAGTGCTAGCAGCTCTAGCGGGGGGGTCACAGATACGCAGTATTTT. It specifies CSASSSSGGVTDTQYF.

The chain links TRBV21-1 to TRBJ2-4. The end of the DNA aligns better with TRBJ2-7, so the J call may be wrong. TRBV21-1 is recorded as a pseudogene. CDR3 length equals 17 residues. The CDR3 loop reads CASSKGFKLSLFYEQYF. In nucleotides, the CDR3 is TGTGCCAGCAGCAAAGGATTCAAACTCTCTCTTTTCTACGAGCAGTACTTC.

This clonotype was detected a few times. The V gene is TRBV21-1, the J gene TRBJ1-4; the table's D call of TRBD1 was not tested on the DNA. TRBV21-1 is a documented pseudogene. CDR3 length: 19 amino acids. CDR3 nucleotides: TGTGCCAGCAGCAAATCCCCTCTATTTAGACAGCCAACCCATGAAAAACTGTTTTTT. It encodes CASSKSPLFRQPTHEKLFF.

The rearrangement joins TRBV20-1 to TRBJ2-5; the D gene is possibly TRBD2 (5 bases). V lost 6 bases, J lost 5 bases, and 13 bases lay in between. The germline gives CDR1 DFQATT, CDR2 SNEGSKA (reference sequence). The CDR3 is made up of 12 amino acids. Here the CDR3 DNA reads TGCAGTGCGAGCGGACTGAATGAGACCCAGTACTTC. Translation gives CSASGLNETQYF.